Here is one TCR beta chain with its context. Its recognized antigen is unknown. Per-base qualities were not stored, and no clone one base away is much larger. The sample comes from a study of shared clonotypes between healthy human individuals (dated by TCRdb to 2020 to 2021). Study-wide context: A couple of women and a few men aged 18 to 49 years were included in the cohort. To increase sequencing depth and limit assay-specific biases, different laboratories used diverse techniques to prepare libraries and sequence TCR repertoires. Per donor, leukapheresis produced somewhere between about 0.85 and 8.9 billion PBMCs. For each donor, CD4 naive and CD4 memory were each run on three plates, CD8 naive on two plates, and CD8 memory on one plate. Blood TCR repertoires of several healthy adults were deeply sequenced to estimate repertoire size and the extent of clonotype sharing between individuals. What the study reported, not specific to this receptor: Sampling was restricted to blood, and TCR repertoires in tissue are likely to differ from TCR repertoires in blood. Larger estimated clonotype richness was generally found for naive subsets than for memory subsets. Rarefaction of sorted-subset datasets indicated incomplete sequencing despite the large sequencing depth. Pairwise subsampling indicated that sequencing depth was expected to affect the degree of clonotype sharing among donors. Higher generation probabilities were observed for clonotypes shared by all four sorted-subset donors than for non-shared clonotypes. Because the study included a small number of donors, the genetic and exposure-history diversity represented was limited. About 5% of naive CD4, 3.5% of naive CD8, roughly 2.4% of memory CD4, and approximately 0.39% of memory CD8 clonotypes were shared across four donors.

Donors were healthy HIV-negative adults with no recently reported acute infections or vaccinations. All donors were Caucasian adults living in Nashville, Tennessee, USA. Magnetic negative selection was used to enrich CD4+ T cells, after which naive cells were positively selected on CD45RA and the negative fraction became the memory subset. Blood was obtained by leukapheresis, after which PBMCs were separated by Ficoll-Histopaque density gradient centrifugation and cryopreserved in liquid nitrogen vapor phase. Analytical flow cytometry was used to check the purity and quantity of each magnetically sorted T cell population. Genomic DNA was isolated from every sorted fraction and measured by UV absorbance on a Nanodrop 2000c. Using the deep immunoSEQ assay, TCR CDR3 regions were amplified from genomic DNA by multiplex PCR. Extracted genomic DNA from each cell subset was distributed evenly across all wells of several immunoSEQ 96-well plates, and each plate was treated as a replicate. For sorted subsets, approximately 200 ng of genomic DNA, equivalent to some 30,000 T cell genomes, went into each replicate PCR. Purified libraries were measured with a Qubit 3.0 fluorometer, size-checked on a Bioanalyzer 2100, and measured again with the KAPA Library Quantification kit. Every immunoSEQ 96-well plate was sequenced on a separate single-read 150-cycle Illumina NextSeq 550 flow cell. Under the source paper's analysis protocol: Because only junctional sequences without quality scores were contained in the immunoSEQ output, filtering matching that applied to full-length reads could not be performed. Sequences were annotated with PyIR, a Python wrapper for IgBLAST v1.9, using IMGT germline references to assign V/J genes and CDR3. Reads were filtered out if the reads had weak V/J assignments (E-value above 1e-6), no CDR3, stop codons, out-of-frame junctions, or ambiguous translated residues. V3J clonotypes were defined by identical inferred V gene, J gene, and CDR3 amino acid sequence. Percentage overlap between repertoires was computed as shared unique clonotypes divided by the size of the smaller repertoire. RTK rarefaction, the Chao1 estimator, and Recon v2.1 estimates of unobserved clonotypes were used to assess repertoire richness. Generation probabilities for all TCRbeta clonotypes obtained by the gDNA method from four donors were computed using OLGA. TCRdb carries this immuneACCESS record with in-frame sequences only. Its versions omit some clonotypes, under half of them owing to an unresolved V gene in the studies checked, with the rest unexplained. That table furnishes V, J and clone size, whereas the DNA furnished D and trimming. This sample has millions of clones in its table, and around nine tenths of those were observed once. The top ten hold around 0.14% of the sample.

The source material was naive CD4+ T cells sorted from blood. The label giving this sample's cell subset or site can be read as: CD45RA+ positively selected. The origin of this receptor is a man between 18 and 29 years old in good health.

The CDR3: CASSHRTKGEYEQYF. In nucleotide form, the sequence is TGTGCCAGCAGTCATCGGACCAAGGGGGAGTACGAGCAGTACTTC. Rearrangement joined TRBV27 to TRBJ2-7; the D gene is possibly TRBD1, with 6 bases matching. The trim is 5 bases for V and 4 bases for J, with a gap of 18 bases between the germline ends. Including the terminal cysteine and phenylalanine, the CDR3 comprises 15 residues. The only DNA kept is the CDR3, 45 bases in frame from the first base. The germline V gene (reference sequence) yields MNHEY for CDR1 and SMNVEV for CDR2.